A selection of T cell receptor beta chains follows, all from one sample in a study of ipilimumab plus nivolumab after autologous stem cell transplantation. Sequenced by immunoSEQ multiplex PCR; TCRdb stores in-frame clones only, minus some. The table has 20,000 to 30,000 clones, 85% to 90% seen once. This specimen was PBMCs, taken in a trial of ipilimumab plus nivolumab as post-transplant consolidation. The receptor set was obtained from a male donor with diffuse large B-cell lymphoma. Each CDR3 is given with its conserved first and last residue. The D gene is left open where the match is weak. Size tells how often a clone was seen (once, few, many) or the class of an expanded clone, and some rows leave it out.

clone_size j_call cdr3_length d_call v_call cdr3_aa cdr3_nt
. TRBJ1-2 16 . TRBV27 CASRESQAGANYGYTF TGTGCCAGCAGGGAATCTCAGGCAGGGGCTAACTATGGCTACACCTTC
. TRBJ1-2 13 . TRBV19 CASSTGLNYGYTF TGTGCCAGTAGCACTGGGCTTAACTATGGCTACACCTTC
once TRBJ1-2 15 . TRBV6-5 CASSYSRRGMNGYTF TGTGCCAGCAGTTACTCACGGAGGGGGATGAATGGCTACACCTTC
. TRBJ1-1 15 . TRBV6-6 CASSSHEGVVLGAFF TGTGCCAGCAGTTCCCACGAGGGGGTGGTACTTGGTGCTTTCTTT
few TRBJ1-2 14 . TRBV10-3 CAITDPRVNYGYTF TGTGCCATCACAGACCCGCGCGTTAACTATGGCTACACCTTC
. TRBJ2-7 14 . TRBV2 CASSGGLSSYEQYF TGTGCCAGCAGTGGAGGACTGAGCTCCTACGAGCAGTACTTC
. TRBJ2-2 15 . TRBV5-4 CASSQRAWNTGELFF TGTGCCAGCAGCCAGAGGGCCTGGAACACCGGGGAGCTGTTTTTT
. TRBJ1-2 14 . TRBV6-5 CASSSSMGRDGYTF TGTGCCAGCAGTTCCTCGATGGGGAGAGATGGCTACACCTTC
once TRBJ2-5 13 TRBD2 TRBV7-9 CASSRGDRETQYF TGTGCCAGCTCCCGGGGGGATCGGGAGACCCAGTACTTC
. TRBJ1-2 14 . TRBV29-1 CSVLPGPSNYGYTF TGCAGCGTACTTCCCGGACCTTCTAACTATGGCTACACCTTC
. TRBJ1-2 17 . TRBV4-2 CASSQDEGAASDYGYTF TGTGCCAGCAGCCAAGACGAAGGGGCGGCTTCGGACTATGGCTACACCTTC
. TRBJ2-1 15 TRBD2 TRBV18 CASSPPAAGGREQFF TGTGCCAGCTCACCACCGGCGGCGGGGGGCAGGGAGCAGTTCTTC
few TRBJ2-3 15 . TRBV6-5 CASRMAGPSTDTQYF TGTGCCAGCAGGATGGCAGGGCCCAGCACAGATACGCAGTATTTT
. TRBJ1-4 15 . TRBV15 CATSRGRRTAEKLFF TGTGCCACCAGCAGAGGCCGGCGGACAGCCGAAAAACTGTTTTTT
. TRBJ2-5 15 . TRBV11-2 CASSLGSGFSGTQYF TGTGCCAGCAGCTTAGGTAGCGGCTTCTCCGGAACCCAGTACTTC
. TRBJ1-4 19 . TRBV11-2 CASSLSLGWVRETNEKLFF TGTGCCAGCAGCTTATCTCTCGGCTGGGTGCGGGAAACTAATGAAAAACTGTTTTTT
. TRBJ2-2 14 . TRBV4-2 CASSPSDATGELFF TGTGCCAGCAGCCCCTCGGACGCCACCGGGGAGCTGTTTTTT
. TRBJ2-7 14 TRBD2 TRBV5-1 CASSSGLAGGREYF TGCGCCAGCAGCAGCGGACTAGCGGGGGGGCGCGAGTACTTC
. TRBJ2-3 11 . TRBV13 CASSLYGSQYF TGTGCCAGCAGCCTATATGGCTCGCAGTATTTT
. TRBJ2-7 13 TRBD1 TRBV7-9 CASSFRDRGGLGF TGTGCCAGCAGCTTCCGGGACAGGGGCGGCTTGGGCTTC
. TRBJ2-3 17 TRBD2 TRBV5-4 CASSSASGGTSTDTQYF TGTGCCAGCAGTTCGGCTAGCGGGGGAACTAGCACAGATACGCAGTATTTT
. TRBJ1-2 12 TRBD1 TRBV6-5 CAARGGGYGYTF TGTGCAGCCAGGGGGGGCGGCTATGGCTACACCTTC
. TRBJ2-2 15 . TRBV10-3 CAISPNRAGTGELFF TGTGCCATCAGTCCCAACAGGGCAGGGACCGGGGAGCTGTTTTTT